A single sample is the source of the 26 T cell receptor beta chains below, sequenced in a study of T cell responses to AZD1222 COVID-19 vaccine. Sequenced by immunoSEQ multiplex PCR; TCRdb stores in-frame clones only, minus some. The sample gives approximately 120,000 clones, about 88% of which show up once; approximately 17% is in the top ten. Specimen: peripheral blood, collected on day 0 of AZD1222 vaccination. These receptors were obtained from an adult in good health.

CDR3 bases: TGTGCCAGTAGTAGGGGCCGTGCGGGACAGCTTAATAATTCACCCCTCCACTTT. This translates into CASSRGRAGQLNNSPLHF. The J gene is TRBJ1-6, the V gene TRBV19; 7 bases line up with TRBD1. Trimming removed 4 bases from V and 5 bases from J; junction bases left unmatched: 14. The CDR3 sequence is 18 residues long. Germline-derived CDR1 and CDR2 are LNHDA and SQIVND (reference sequence).

The chain links TRBV24-1 to TRBJ1-4; a weak D match, TRBD1 (5 bases). This CDR3 is built from 15 residues. Germline V gene lookup returns CDR1 KGHDR and CDR2 SFDVKD. Deletions cut 5 bases from V and 5 bases from J, with 14 bases between. The CDR3 region is CATSASSDRNEKLFF. Written as DNA, the CDR3 is TGTGCCACCAGTGCTTCCAGCGACAGAAATGAAAAACTGTTTTTT.

The genes are TRBV5-4 and TRBJ2-7; 8 bases align to TRBD1. This CDR3 is built from 16 residues. Germline-derived CDR1 and CDR2 are SGHNT and YYREEE (reference sequence). Germline trimming cut 3 bases from V and 5 bases from J; bases unmatched to any gene: 13. CDR3 in DNA: TGTGCCAGCAGCTACCGGACTGGACAGGGATACCACGAGCAGTACTTC. Translating gives CASSYRTGQGYHEQYF.

The chain joins TRBV3-1 (or the pseudogene TRBV3-2) to TRBJ1-1; D not resolved. Germline CDR1 is LGHDT and CDR2 is YNNKEL (reference sequence). Between the trimmed V and J ends, which lost 2 bases and 7 bases, there was a span of 5 bases. CDR3 size: 11 residues. CDR3 bases: TGTGCCAGCAGCCAAAGCGGTGAAGCTTTCTTT. Its translation is CASSQSGEAFF.

The J gene is TRBJ2-1, the V gene TRBV7-9; 10 bases map to TRBD2. Germline V gene data show CDR1 as SEHNR and CDR2 as FQNEAQ (reference sequence). This CDR3 is built from 18 residues. Losses at the gene ends were 5 bases for V and 10 bases for J; bases not matched to a gene: 20. CDR3 residues: CASSPPGRASGSHEEQFF. As DNA, the CDR3 is TGTGCCAGCAGCCCACCGGGGCGGGCTAGCGGGAGCCACGAGGAGCAGTTCTTC.

The chain couples TRBV28 to TRBJ2-1; D is perhaps TRBD2 (7 bases). The CDR3 runs 15 residues. V lost 6 bases and J lost 1, with 13 bases in between. The germline CDR1 and CDR2 sequences are MDHEN and SYDVKM. The CDR3 sequence is CASSLGGGSYNEQFF. The CDR3 DNA is TGTGCCAGCAGCCTAGGGGGGGGATCCTACAATGAGCAGTTCTTC.

The genes are TRBV7-9 and TRBJ1-3; D is ambiguous. CDR1 is SEHNR and CDR2 is FQNEAQ in the germline V gene (reference sequence). The CDR3 loop spans 13 amino acids. V dropped 4 bases and J dropped 3 bases, with 7 bases sitting between them. CDR3 in amino acids: CASSWTVGNTIYF. In DNA form, the CDR3 reads TGTGCCAGCAGCTGGACGGTTGGAAACACCATATATTTT.

The sample holds one count of this clone. The genes are TRBV7-9 and TRBJ1-3, with D tentatively TRBD1 (5 bases). Trimming took off 1 base at V and 4 bases at J, with 11 bases between the two ends. From germline, CDR1 is SEHNR and CDR2 FQNEAQ (reference sequence). The length of the CDR3 is 15 residues. CDR3 sequence: CASSLGGTPGNTIYF. The CDR3 DNA reads as TGTGCCAGCAGCTTAGGAGGGACGCCAGGAAACACCATATATTTT.

The rearrangement joins TRBV18 to TRBJ2-7, with D uncertain. V lost 4 bases and J 0 bases, leaving 7 bases between the germline ends. CDR1 KGHSH and CDR2 LQKENI come from the germline V gene. The CDR3 sequence is 13 residues long. Written as DNA, the CDR3 is TGTGCCAGCTCACAGGACGCCTCCTACGAGCAGTACTTC. Translated: CASSQDASYEQYF.

The chain employs TRBV6-5 and TRBJ2-1; weak D call: TRBD1 (5 bases). The V end was cut by 5 bases, the J end by 4 bases, with 9 bases between. This CDR3 has 13 residues. From germline, CDR1 is MNHEY and CDR2 SVGAGI. CDR3 coding DNA: TGTGCCAGCAGTCGGACATGGTACAATGAGCAGTTCTTC. Protein sequence: CASSRTWYNEQFF.

The chain carries TRBV5-1 and TRBJ2-7; D unclear. Germline V gene data show CDR1 as SGHRS and CDR2 as YFSETQ. Trimming removed 0 bases from V and 9 bases from J, with 13 bases in between. The CDR3 has 13 amino acids. CDR3 nucleotides: TGCGCCAGCAGCTTGGAGGGCAATCTTGGGCAGTACTTC. It yields the protein CASSLEGNLGQYF.

This clone was seen a handful of times. This chain links TRBV28 with TRBJ2-1, with 9 bases that match TRBD1. Germline V lookup: CDR1 MDHEN, CDR2 SYDVKM. V shed 5 bases and J 7 bases; nucleotides not matched to a gene: 12. CDR3 length: 16 amino acids. CDR3 bases: TGTGCCAGCAGTGCCCTCCGGGGGACAGGGTATAATGAGCAGTTCTTC. This gives the protein CASSALRGTGYNEQFF.

J is TRBJ2-7 and V is TRBV30, with 13 bases identical to TRBD2. The CDR3 runs to 13 residues. Germline CDR1 is GTSNPN and CDR2 is SVGIG (reference sequence). J was trimmed by 4 bases and V by 5 bases; bases with no gene match: 2. CDR3: CAWRLAGGYEQYF. The DNA of the CDR3 is TGTGCCTGGCGACTAGCGGGGGGTTACGAGCAGTACTTC.

The chain couples TRBV6-1 to TRBJ2-3; D unclear. Germline CDR1 reads MNHNS; CDR2 reads SASEGT. V was cut by 1 base and J by 1 base, with 18 bases left in between. The CDR3 is 18 amino acids. The CDR3 DNA sequence: TGTGCCAGCAGTGAAGGGTTTGTTGGGTTCCGTGGCACAGATACGCAGTATTTT. This translates into CASSEGFVGFRGTDTQYF.

V usage is TRBV3-1 (or the pseudogene TRBV3-2) and J usage is TRBJ1-3; 7 bases align to TRBD1. V dropped 0 bases and J dropped 0; count of bases not matched to a gene: 5. The CDR3 contains 17 residues. From germline, CDR1 is LGHDT and CDR2 YNNKEL (reference sequence). The CDR3 protein is CASSQDLGGLSGNTIYF. The DNA for the CDR3 is TGTGCCAGCAGCCAAGATCTAGGGGGCCTCTCTGGAAACACCATATATTTT.

The gene calls are TRBV6-1 and TRBJ1-5; D unclear. The CDR3 totals 15 residues. V dropped 7 bases and J dropped 2 bases, with 15 bases sitting between them. Germline V CDR1 and CDR2: MNHNS, SASEGT. The DNA for the CDR3 is TGTGCCAGCACACGGTGGCTATCGGGCAATCAGCCCCAGCATTTT. Encoded protein: CASTRWLSGNQPQHF.

The CDR3 DNA reads TGCGCCAGCAGCTTGACAGGGGCTAGGACCTACGAGCAGTACTTC. Amino acid sequence: CASSLTGARTYEQYF. The chain uses TRBV5-1 and TRBJ2-7; TRBD1 agrees at 7 bases. Per germline, CDR1 SGHRS and CDR2 YFSETQ. V was pared by 1 base and J by 2 bases, with 6 bases of the junction left unmatched. The CDR3 loop spans 15 amino acids.

This clone has only one observation. The chain recombines TRBV19 with TRBJ2-3; TRBD2 agrees at 14 bases. Germline V gives CDR1 LNHDA, CDR2 SQIVND (reference sequence). The CDR3 covers 16 residues. Trimming took 5 bases from V and 8 from J; bases not matched to a gene: 9. Here the CDR3 DNA reads TGTGCCAGTAGTCCTATCGGGACTAGCGGGAGTTCTACGCAGTATTTT. Its translation is CASSPIGTSGSSTQYF.

The rearrangement links TRBV24-1 to TRBJ1-5, with D unclear. V was pared by 4 bases and J by 7 bases, with 19 bases between. Germline V gives CDR1 KGHDR, CDR2 SFDVKD. The CDR3 runs to 16 residues. The CDR3 reads CATSDSTLGMGQPQHF. CDR3 in DNA: TGTGCCACCAGTGACTCAACGTTAGGGATGGGGCAGCCCCAGCATTTT.

The rearrangement uses TRBV11-1 and TRBJ2-1; weak D call: TRBD2 (7 bases). Germline V gives CDR1 SGHAT, CDR2 FQDESV (reference sequence). Trimming pared 4 bases from V and 9 bases from J, leaving 13 bases between. The CDR3 loop spans 13 amino acids. CDR3 amino acids: CASSYLRGGEQFF. The CDR3 DNA sequence: TGTGCCAGCAGCTACTTGAGGGGGGGTGAGCAGTTCTTC.

The V gene is TRBV6-1, the J gene TRBJ2-1; 8 bases match TRBD2. Unmatched junction bases numbered 3, after V lost 1 base and J lost 4 bases. CDR3 length: 15 amino acids. Germline V gives CDR1 MNHNS, CDR2 SASEGT. CDR3 loop: CASSEELAEYNEQFF. CDR3 nucleotide sequence: TGTGCCAGCAGTGAAGAACTAGCGGAGTACAATGAGCAGTTCTTC.

The V call is TRBV5-1, the J call TRBJ1-1; D not certain. Per germline, CDR1 SGHRS and CDR2 YFSETQ. V was clipped by 4 bases and J by 4 bases, with 11 bases between them. This CDR3 has 13 residues. CDR3 in amino acids: CASSLPSVTEAFF. DNA for the CDR3: TGCGCCAGCAGCCTACCATCGGTCACTGAAGCTTTCTTT.

The V gene is TRBV19, the J gene TRBJ2-1, with TRBD1 matching over 8 bases. CDR3 length: 18 amino acids. Trimming cost V 1 base and J 0 bases; bases outside gene matches: 8. Per the germline V gene, CDR1 is LNHDA and CDR2 is SQIVND (reference sequence). The DNA for the CDR3 is TGTGCCAGTAGTATAGGAAGTGGGACAGGATTCTCCTACAATGAGCAGTTCTTC. As protein: CASSIGSGTGFSYNEQFF.

V gene TRBV5-1 combines with J gene TRBJ1-6, with D maybe TRBD1 (5 bases). V was clipped by 2 bases and J by 0 bases, with 15 bases between them. CDR1 and CDR2 from the germline V gene are SGHRS and YFSETQ. This CDR3 contains 18 residues. The CDR3 nucleotides are TGCGCCAGCAGCTTCGACCGCCGGGGGGGCTCCTATAATTCACCCCTCCACTTT. It specifies CASSFDRRGGSYNSPLHF.

The J gene is TRBJ1-2, the V gene TRBV12-3 or TRBV12-4; no firm D call. The CDR3 consists of 12 residues. V gave up 1 base and J gave up 4 bases, with 4 bases separating them. The CDR3 is CASSLEFYGYTF. DNA for the CDR3: TGTGCCAGCAGTTTAGAGTTCTATGGCTACACCTTC.

The chain is built from TRBV25-1 and TRBJ1-2; 12 nucleotides line up with TRBD1. CDR1 is MGHDK, CDR2 SYGVNS, per germline. The CDR3 consists of 15 residues. V lost 3 bases to trimming and J lost 4 bases; unmatched junction nucleotides: 3. In DNA, the CDR3 is TGTGCCAGCAGTGACCCGGGACAGGGGGCCTATGGCTACACCTTC. Protein product: CASSDPGQGAYGYTF.